This T cell receptor beta chain was sequenced during a study of blood T cell repertoires in COVID-19. The assay was immunoSEQ multiplex PCR, and TCRdb's table has in-frame clones only and misses some. The sample lists about 150,000 clones; roughly 80% were seen once. The clonotype originates from a woman aged 80 or over with acute or convalescent COVID-19. What was sequenced was peripheral blood.

The CDR3 loop reads CASSLRQGEARSYTF. The CDR3, as DNA: TGCGCCAGCAGCTTGCGTCAGGGCGAAGCTCGAAGCTACACCTTC. J is TRBJ1-2 and V is TRBV5-1, with D tentatively TRBD1 (5 bases). The CDR3 has 15 residues. Looked up from germline, CDR1 is SGHRS and CDR2 is YFSETQ. Trimming removed 1 base at V and 9 bases at J, with 19 bases between.